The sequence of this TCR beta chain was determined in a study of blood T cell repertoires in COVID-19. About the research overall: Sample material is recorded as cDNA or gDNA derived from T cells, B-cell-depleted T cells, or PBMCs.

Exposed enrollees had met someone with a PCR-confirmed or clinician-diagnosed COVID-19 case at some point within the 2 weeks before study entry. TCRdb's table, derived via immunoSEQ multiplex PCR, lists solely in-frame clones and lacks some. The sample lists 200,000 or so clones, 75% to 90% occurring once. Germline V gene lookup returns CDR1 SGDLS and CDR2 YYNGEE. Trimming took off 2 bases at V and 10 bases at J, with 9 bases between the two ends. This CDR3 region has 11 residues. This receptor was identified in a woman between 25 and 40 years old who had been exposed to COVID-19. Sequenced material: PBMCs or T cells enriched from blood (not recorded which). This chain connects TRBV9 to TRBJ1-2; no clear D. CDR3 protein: CASSVGQVYTF. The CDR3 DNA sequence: TGTGCCAGCAGCGTGGGCCAGGTCTACACCTTC.